This record covers a single T cell receptor (beta chain). Its antigen is not known. Measured with immunoSEQ multiplex PCR; TCRdb has only the in-frame clones, and not every one. The sample yields some 630,000 clones, approximately 96% seen once. CD45RO-negative cells were positively selected for CCR7, leaving out terminally differentiated effector memory CD45RA+ cells. Per the germline V gene, CDR1 is SGHAT and CDR2 is FQNNGV. The V gene end was trimmed by 1 base and the J gene end by 2 bases; junction bases not matched to a gene: 9. The CDR3 runs 18 residues. This record comes from a study of shared clonotypes between healthy human individuals. The study, taken as a whole, reports: Researchers found naive subsets generally carried larger estimated richness than memory subsets.

J is TRBJ2-5 and V is TRBV11-2; 11 positions agree with TRBD2. The source material was naive CD8+ T cells sorted from blood. The source of this sequence is a woman aged 25 to 39 in good health. The CDR3: CASSLGTIRLAGQETQYF. CDR3 coding DNA: TGTGCCAGCAGCTTAGGTACAATAAGACTAGCGGGACAAGAGACCCAGTACTTC.